The 22 T cell receptor beta chains reported below all come from one sample, sequenced in a study of TIL therapy for anti-PD-1-resistant metastatic lung cancer. Time point in this sample: pre-treatment sample, taken before nivolumab and TIL therapy. The tumor samples were excised metastases, mostly pleural nodules or supraclavicular lymph nodes. The libraries were made with immunoSEQ v3. TCRdb's table, derived via immunoSEQ multiplex PCR, lists solely in-frame clones and lacks some. The sample yields about 48,000 clones, just over 70% seen once. This sample comprised tumor tissue, obtained at baseline. The receptors were gathered from a person between 25 and 80 years old with non-small cell lung cancer.

This clone was found a few times. The same CDR3 also results from other DNA sequences found in this sample. The chain joins TRBV4-2 to TRBJ2-2; unclear D gene. The CDR3 is 12 residues long. V gave up 1 base and J gave up 5 bases, with 2 bases separating them. Germline V gives CDR1 LGHNA, CDR2 YNFKEQ. In DNA form, the CDR3 reads TGTGCCAGCAGCCAAGTGACCGGGGAGCTGTTTTTT. Protein sequence: CASSQVTGELFF.

The rearrangement joins TRBV7-2 to TRBJ2-7; 7 bases fit TRBD1. V was pared by 4 bases and J by 4 bases, with 7 bases of the junction left unmatched. CDR1 and CDR2 (germline): SGHTA, FQGNSA. CDR3 length equals 14 residues. The CDR3 coding sequence is TGTGCCAGCAGCTCACCGGGACAGCGATACGAGCAGTACTTC. Translating gives CASSSPGQRYEQYF.

This chain joins TRBV6-5 and TRBJ1-2; tentative D call: TRBD1 (5 bases). V lost 1 base to trimming and J lost 3 bases, with 12 bases between them. There are 15 residues in the CDR3. Germline loops: CDR1 MNHEY, CDR2 SVGAGI. CDR3 residues: CASSYLSKGDYGYTF. The DNA of the CDR3 is TGTGCCAGCAGTTACTTATCTAAAGGGGACTATGGCTACACCTTC.

The chain uses TRBV27 and TRBJ1-1; 8 positions agree with TRBD1. The CDR3 has 13 amino acids. The trim removed 10 bases at V and 0 bases at J, leaving 4 bases unmatched. Germline assignment: CDR1 MNHEY and CDR2 SMNVEV (reference sequence). The CDR3 protein is CATRDRLNTEAFF. CDR3 nucleotides: TGTGCCACCCGGGACAGGCTGAACACTGAAGCTTTCTTT.

The rearrangement joins TRBV2 to TRBJ2-3; TRBD2 aligns across 10 bases. The germline gives CDR1 SNHLY, CDR2 FYNNEI. J gave up 2 bases and V 3 bases, and 2 bases lay outside the gene matches. The CDR3 totals 15 residues. This chain's CDR3 is CASSETSGFTDTQYF. Here the CDR3 DNA reads TGTGCCAGCAGTGAGACTAGCGGGTTCACAGATACGCAGTATTTT.

The rearrangement joins TRBV19 to TRBJ1-1, with a weak D call TRBD1 (5 bases). Trimming pared 3 bases from V and 5 bases from J, leaving 16 bases between. The germline V gene has CDR1 LNHDA and CDR2 SQIVND (reference sequence). CDR3 length: 15 amino acids. The CDR3 loop is CASSMGAGPGTEAFF. CDR3 sequence (DNA): TGTGCCAGTAGTATGGGAGCAGGGCCAGGGACTGAAGCTTTCTTT.

This clone turned up a few times. The chain carries TRBV23-1 and TRBJ2-7, with TRBD1 matching 7 bases. TRBV23-1 is sorted into the ORF group, with uncertain function. V lost 0 bases and J lost 2; bases outside the gene matches: 1. The CDR3 runs 14 residues. The CDR3: CASSQSGTAYEQYF. CDR3 nucleotide sequence: TGCGCCAGCAGTCAATCCGGGACAGCCTACGAGCAGTACTTC.

The chain couples TRBV7-2 to TRBJ2-7; TRBD1 agrees at 7 bases. The CDR3 sequence is 16 residues long. V lost 1 base and J lost 0; bases outside the gene matches: 6. Germline CDR1 and CDR2: SGHTA and FQGNSA. CDR3 nucleotides: TGTGCCAGCAGCTTAGGCCCGGGACAGCCCTCCTACGAGCAGTACTTC. It specifies CASSLGPGQPSYEQYF. Based on the CDR3 plus reference TRBV7-2 and TRBJ2-7, the full variable domain is GAGVSQSPSNKVTEKGKDVELRCDPISGHTALYWYRQSLGQGLEFLIYFQGNSAPDKSGLPSDRFSAERTGGSVSTLTIQRTQQEDSAVYLCASSLGPGQPSYEQYFGPGTRLTVT.

The chain is built from TRBV7-3 and TRBJ2-1, with 13 bases aligning to TRBD2. With V trimmed by 5 bases and J by 12 bases, 7 bases remained unmatched. Germline CDR1 and CDR2: SGHTA and FQGTGA. This CDR3 has 14 residues. CDR3 in DNA: TGTGCCAGCAGCGTGACTAGCGGGGGGTTCTGGCAGTTCTTC. Its protein product is CASSVTSGGFWQFF.

The chain recombines TRBV14 with TRBJ2-5; tentative D call: TRBD1 (5 bases). Looked up from germline, CDR1 is SGHDN and CDR2 is FVKESK. This CDR3 has 13 amino acids. V lost 1 base, J lost 5 bases, and 8 bases lay in between. This chain's CDR3 is CASSQVWGETQYF. CDR3 DNA: TGTGCCAGCAGCCAAGTGTGGGGCGAGACCCAGTACTTC.

The J gene is TRBJ2-1, the V gene TRBV5-1; 14 positions agree with TRBD2. The J segment lost 0 bases and the V segment lost 3 bases, leaving 5 bases of the junction unmatched. The CDR3 contains 18 residues. The germline CDR1 and CDR2 sequences are SGHRS and YFSETQ. The CDR3 DNA follows: TGCGCCAGCAGCTGGGGACTAGCGGGGGTCCTCTCCTACAATGAGCAGTTCTTC. Its protein product is CASSWGLAGVLSYNEQFF.

V is TRBV7-6 and J is TRBJ1-1; 7 nucleotides align to TRBD1. The J segment lost 0 bases and the V segment lost 4 bases, leaving 2 bases of the junction unmatched. This CDR3 is built from 14 residues. Germline values: CDR1 SGHVS, CDR2 FNYEAQ. CDR3 coding DNA: TGTGCCAGCAGCTCGACAGGGCTGAACACTGAAGCTTTCTTT. This gives the protein CASSSTGLNTEAFF.

This chain joins TRBV2 and TRBJ2-1; D might be TRBD1 (5 bases). The germline gives CDR1 SNHLY, CDR2 FYNNEI. With 2 bases removed from V and 6 bases from J, the gap between germline ends came to 8 bases. The CDR3 length is 13 residues. The CDR3, as DNA: TGTGCCAGCAGTGAACCTCAGGGCAATGAGCAGTTCTTC. Residues: CASSEPQGNEQFF.

This clone was seen a few times. The chain joins TRBV7-9 to TRBJ2-7; 10 nucleotides match TRBD1. Looked up from germline, CDR1 is SEHNR and CDR2 is FQNEAQ (reference sequence). The ends lost 5 bases at V and 7 bases at J; junction bases unmatched: 8. CDR3 length equals 14 residues. CDR3 nucleotide sequence: TGTGCCAGCAGCCCCGGGACAGGGGTTCGGGAGCAGTACTTC. As protein: CASSPGTGVREQYF.

This clone was counted between two and nine times. This chain uses TRBV25-1 with TRBJ1-5, with 10 bases fitting TRBD1. Germline trimming cut 5 bases from V and 6 bases from J; bases unmatched to any gene: 4. This CDR3 is built from 14 residues. The germline gives CDR1 MGHDK, CDR2 SYGVNS. The chain's CDR3 is CASSRTGGGQPQHF. CDR3 nucleotides: TGTGCCAGCAGTAGGACAGGGGGTGGTCAGCCCCAGCATTTT.

This clone has a handful of counts. The chain employs TRBV28 and TRBJ2-1; D remains ambiguous. Germline CDR1 is MDHEN and CDR2 is SYDVKM. This CDR3 has 12 residues. The germline V and J ends were trimmed by 5 bases and 8 bases, with 10 bases remaining between them. CDR3 in amino acids: CASSPRYHEQFF. The CDR3 DNA sequence: TGTGCCAGCAGTCCCCGTTACCATGAGCAGTTCTTC.

This chain uses TRBV11-2 with TRBJ2-1; a weak D match, TRBD2 (6 bases). V lost 4 bases and J lost 4, with 14 bases in between. CDR1 SGHAT and CDR2 FQNNGV come from the germline V gene. The CDR3 extends over 15 amino acids. The CDR3 spells CASSSLAGPYNEQFF. CDR3 sequence (DNA): TGTGCCAGCAGCTCCTTGGCGGGACCATACAATGAGCAGTTCTTC. Full variable domain (rest looked up from reference TRBV11-2 and TRBJ2-1): EAGVAQSPRYKIIEKRQSVAFWCNPISGHATLYWYQQILGQGPKLLIQFQNNGVVDDSQLPKDRFSAERLKGVDSTLKIQPAKLEDSAVYLCASSSLAGPYNEQFFGPGTRLTVL.

CDR3 amino acids: CASSPTDRPAKKYF. Written as DNA, the CDR3 is TGCGCCAGCAGCCCTACGGACCGCCCGGCTAAGAAGTACTTC. The chain links TRBV4-1 to TRBJ2-7; D not resolved. Germline-derived CDR1 and CDR2 are MGHRA and YSYEKL. This CDR3 spans 14 amino acids. The V and J ends lost 4 bases and 11 bases respectively, with 21 bases between them.

This clone showed up just a few times. The V and J genes are TRBV18 and TRBJ2-2; TRBD2 aligns across 9 bases. V dropped 0 bases and J dropped 4; count of bases not matched to a gene: 12. The CDR3 is 19 amino acids. The germline V gene has CDR1 KGHSH and CDR2 LQKENI. The CDR3 spells CASSPPGVIAGAPTGELFF. DNA of the CDR3: TGTGCCAGCTCACCACCTGGAGTTATAGCGGGGGCCCCCACCGGGGAGCTGTTTTTT.

This clone was counted once. J is TRBJ1-2 and V is TRBV28; D is unresolved. CDR1 is MDHEN, CDR2 SYDVKM, per germline. V was pared by 1 base and J by 4 bases, with 10 bases between. The length of the CDR3 is 14 residues. Here the CDR3 DNA reads TGTGCCAGCAGTTTATCGGGAAACACCTATGGCTACACCTTC. As protein: CASSLSGNTYGYTF.

This clone was recorded a few times. V and J are TRBV5-5 and TRBJ1-1; no reliable D call. Germline V CDR1 and CDR2: SGHKS, YYEKEE (reference sequence). V was clipped by 0 bases and J by 5 bases, with 8 bases between them. This CDR3 spans 13 amino acids. This chain's CDR3 is CASSLDMRTEAFF. The CDR3, as DNA: TGTGCCAGCAGCTTGGATATGAGGACTGAAGCTTTCTTT.

This chain joins TRBV28 and TRBJ2-3, with D perhaps TRBD2 (5 bases). Germline V CDR1 and CDR2: MDHEN, SYDVKM. Trimming removed 3 bases from V and 3 bases from J, with 13 bases in between. The length of the CDR3 is 15 residues. In nucleotides, the CDR3 is TGTGCCAGCAGTTTCCGTCCACCGGGGACAGATACGCAGTATTTT. Residues: CASSFRPPGTDTQYF. The full variable domain, completed using reference TRBV28 and TRBJ2-3, is DVKVTQSSRYLVKRTGEKVFLECVQDMDHENMFWYRQDPGLGLRLIYFSYDVKMKEKGDIPEGYSVSREKKERFSLILESASTNQTSMYLCASSFRPPGTDTQYFGPGTRLTVL.